This T cell receptor beta chain was recovered during a study of cytomegalovirus exposure and HLA in healthy donors. Findings and caveats of the study: A missense variant in DCLRE1C was later tied to TCR beta V- and J-gene trimming. It was assumed in the presence/absence analyses that sequencing depth was roughly uniform across donors.

Comment on this clone: Its antigen remains unknown.

CDR1 SEHNR and CDR2 FQNEAQ come from the germline V gene (reference sequence). J gave up 1 base and V 5 bases, and 4 bases lay outside the gene matches. This CDR3 has 16 residues. PCR involved 60 Vbeta and 13 Jbeta primers. The authors' processing: An analysis that came later counted around 80 million unique TCR beta chains, approximately 10 million shared. Here immunoSEQ multiplex PCR was the method, and the copy in TCRdb shows in-frame clones only, minus some. D and trimming come from the DNA, and the V and J calls and clone size come from that table. The top ten clones hold roughly 5% of a sample with some 120,000 clones, around three quarters of them seen once.

This chain links TRBV7-9 with TRBJ2-2; 10 bases are shared with TRBD1. This TCR derives from a young man in good health and CMV-seronegative. The sequenced sample was PBMCs. The CDR3 coding sequence is TGTGCCAGCAGCCCGCGGACAGGGGGGAACACCGGGGAGCTGTTTTTT. It specifies CASSPRTGGNTGELFF.